This T cell receptor (beta chain) originates from a study of vaccination effects on CD4 cells after COVID-19. Method: immunoSEQ multiplex PCR; TCRdb's copy keeps in-frame clones and lacks some. This sample has 50,000 to 75,000 clones, with 81% found just once. A note on this clone: Its specificity is unknown.

Prior to sequencing, the ViraFEST assay stimulated PBMC with viral peptide pools, which expanded the antigen-specific CD4+ T cells. CD4+ T cells were isolated after 10 days of culture. Vaccine recipients lacked prior SARS-CoV-2 infection and had negative nucleocapsid antibodies. A density of around 2 million PBMC per well was used; these cells were cultured with approximately 9.3 IU/ml IL-2 and roughly 9.5 ug/ml peptides. Half-medium changes using IL-2 medium occurred on days 3 and 7. The material was CD4+ T cells from PBMCs cultured with HCoV-229E spike peptides, obtained before COVID-19 vaccination. The sequence was collected from a human donor who received a COVID-19 vaccine.

The CDR3 DNA reads as TGTGCCAGCAGTTCAGCCTCGACAGGAAAGAACACTGAAGCTTTCTTT. Amino acids: CASSSASTGKNTEAFF. The chain couples TRBV28 to TRBJ1-1, with D possibly matching TRBD1 (6 bases). CDR1 and CDR2 (germline): MDHEN, SYDVKM. CDR3 length equals 16 residues. Trimming took 4 bases from V and 1 from J, leaving 16 bases between them.